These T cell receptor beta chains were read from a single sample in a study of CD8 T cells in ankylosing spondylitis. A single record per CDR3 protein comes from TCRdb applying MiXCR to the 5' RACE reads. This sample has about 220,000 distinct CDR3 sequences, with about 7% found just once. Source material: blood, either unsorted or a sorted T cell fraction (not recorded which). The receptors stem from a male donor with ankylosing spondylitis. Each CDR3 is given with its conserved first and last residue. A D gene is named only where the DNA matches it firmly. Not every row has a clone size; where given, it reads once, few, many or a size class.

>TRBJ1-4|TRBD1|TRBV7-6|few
TGTGCCAGCAGCTGGGGGACAGGGGGCGGTCCCAGCGTTGAAAAACTGTTTTTT
CASSWGTGGGPSVEKLFF
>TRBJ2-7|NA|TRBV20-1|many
TGCAGTGCACAATGGGAGTTTTCCTACGAGCAGTACTTC
CSAQWEFSYEQYF
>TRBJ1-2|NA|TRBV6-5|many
TGTGCCAGCAGTTACTCCGACAGAAACTATGGCTACACCTTC
CASSYSDRNYGYTF
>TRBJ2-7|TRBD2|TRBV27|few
TGTGCCAGCAGTCGGGGGGAGAAACCTTACGAGCAGTACTTC
CASSRGEKPYEQYF
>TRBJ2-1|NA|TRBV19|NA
TGTGCCAGAAGGGGCGAAAGGGGTCATGAGCAGTTCTTC
CARRGERGHEQFF
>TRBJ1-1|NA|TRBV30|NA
TGTGCCTGGAGCGAAGGACCTAAGACTGAAGCTTTCTTT
CAWSEGPKTEAFF
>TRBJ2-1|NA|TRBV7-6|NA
TGTGCCAGCAGCTCCTACTTTAGCAGCTCCTACAATGAGCAGTTCTTC
CASSSYFSSSYNEQFF
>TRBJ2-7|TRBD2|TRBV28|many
TGTGCCACCAGGCAGGAGGGAGGGTTTTACGAGCAGTACTTC
CATRQEGGFYEQYF
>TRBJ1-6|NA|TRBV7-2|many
TGTGCCAGCAGCTTAGGCGGCGGCGGTTATTCCCCACGGTTCTTT
CASSLGGGGYSPRFF
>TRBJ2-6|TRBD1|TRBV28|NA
TGTGCCAGCAGTCCAACACTCGGGACAGAGTTTCGTGGGGCCAACGTCCTGACTTTC
CASSPTLGTEFRGANVLTF
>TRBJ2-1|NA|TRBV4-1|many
TGCGCCAGCAGCCTATCACTACCATCTATGGATGAGCAGTTCTTC
CASSLSLPSMDEQFF
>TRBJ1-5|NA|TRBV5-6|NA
TGTGCCAGCAGCTTGGGGGTAGGGGATGAACGGCCCCAGCATTTT
CASSLGVGDERPQHF
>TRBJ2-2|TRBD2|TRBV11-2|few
TGTGCCAGCAGCTTAGATTTGGGGCTAGCGGGAAGCACCGGGGAGCTGTTTTTT
CASSLDLGLAGSTGELFF
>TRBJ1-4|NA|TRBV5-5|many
TGTGCCAGCAGCTTCTTGGCAGGGCTTAATGAAAAACTGTTTTTT
CASSFLAGLNEKLFF
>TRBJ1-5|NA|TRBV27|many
TGTGCCAGCAGTTGGAGGTTTCCTCAGCCCCAGCATTTT
CASSWRFPQPQHF
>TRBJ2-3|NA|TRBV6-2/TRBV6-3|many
TGTGCCAGCAGTTACGAGGCAGGGGGGATAGATACGCAGTATTTT
CASSYEAGGIDTQYF
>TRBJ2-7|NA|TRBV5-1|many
TGCGCCAGCAGCTTGGAGGAACGGATCTACGAGCAGTACTTC
CASSLEERIYEQYF
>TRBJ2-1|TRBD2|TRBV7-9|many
TGTGCCAGCAGCCCGGGGACTAGCGTCAATGAGCAGTTCTTC
CASSPGTSVNEQFF
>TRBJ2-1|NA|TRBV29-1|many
TGCAACATCCGCCACTACCGGTCCTACAATGAGCAGTTCTTC
CNIRHYRSYNEQFF
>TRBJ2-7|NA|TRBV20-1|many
TGCAGTGCTAGAGGGGCCAGGGATTACTACGAGCAGTACTTC
CSARGARDYYEQYF
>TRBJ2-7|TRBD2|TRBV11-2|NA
TGTGCCAGCAGCTTAGTGAGCGGGAGTACCTACGAGCAGTACTTC
CASSLVSGSTYEQYF
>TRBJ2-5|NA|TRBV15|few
TGTGCCACCAGCAGAGTCGGGTACCAAGAGACCCAGTACTTC
CATSRVGYQETQYF
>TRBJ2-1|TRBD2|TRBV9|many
TGTGCCAGCAGCGTAGGTTCCAGCGGGGGCCGGGGTAATGAGCAGTTCTTC
CASSVGSSGGRGNEQFF
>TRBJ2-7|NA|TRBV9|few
TGTGCCAGCAGCGTAGGGGGGGCCAGCTCCTACGAGCAGTACTTC
CASSVGGASSYEQYF
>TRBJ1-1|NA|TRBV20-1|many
TGCAGTGCTAGAGCCCCGGGGAGAACGGGGAAAGCTTTCTTT
CSARAPGRTGKAFF
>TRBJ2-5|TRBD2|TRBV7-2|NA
TGTGCCAGCAGCCGCTTTCGACTAGCGGGAGGCCGGGAGACCCAGTACTTC
CASSRFRLAGGRETQYF
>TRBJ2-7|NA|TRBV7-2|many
TGTGCCAGCAGCTCCCTCCCGGGATACTCCTACGAGCAGTACTTC
CASSSLPGYSYEQYF
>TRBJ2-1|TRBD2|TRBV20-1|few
TGCAGTGCTAGAGTCCGCCTAGCGGGAGGGGTCTACAATGAGCAGTTCTTC
CSARVRLAGGVYNEQFF
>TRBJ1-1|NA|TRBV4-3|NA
TGCGCCAGCAGCCAAGATAAAACAGAAGTCCTCATGAACACTGAAGCTTTCTTT
CASSQDKTEVLMNTEAFF
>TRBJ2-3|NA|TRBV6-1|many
TGTGCCAGCAGAGAGGGCCGTGATACGCAGTATTTT
CASREGRDTQYF
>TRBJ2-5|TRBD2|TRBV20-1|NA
TGCAGTGTCTGGACTAGCGGGAGGACGCTGAAGGTGACCCAGTACTTC
CSVWTSGRTLKVTQYF
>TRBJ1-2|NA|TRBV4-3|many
TGCGCCAGCAGCCAAGCGATCATAAACTATGGCTACACCTTC
CASSQAIINYGYTF
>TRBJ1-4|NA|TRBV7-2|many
TGTGCCAGCAGCTCTCCAGGGACATGGGAAAAACTGTTTTTT
CASSSPGTWEKLFF
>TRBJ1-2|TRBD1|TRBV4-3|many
TGCGCCAGCAGCCAAGACACAGGGGCTTATGGCTACACCTTC
CASSQDTGAYGYTF
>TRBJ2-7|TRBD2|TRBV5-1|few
TGCGCCAGCACCCCCGATGGAGGGAGGGTTTACGAGCAGTACTTC
CASTPDGGRVYEQYF
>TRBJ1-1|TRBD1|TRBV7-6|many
TGTGCCAGCAGCGCGGACAGGGGGACTGAAGCTTTCTTT
CASSADRGTEAFF
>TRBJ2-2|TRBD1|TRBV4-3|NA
TGCGCCAGCAGCCAAGACCGGACAGGGGCCGGGGAGCTGTTTTTT
CASSQDRTGAGELFF
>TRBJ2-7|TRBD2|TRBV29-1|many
TGCAGCGTTGGAGCGGGAGGACCTTACGAGCAGTACTTC
CSVGAGGPYEQYF
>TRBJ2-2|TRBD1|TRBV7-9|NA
TGTGCCAGCAGCTTAACCCGACAGGGCGCGAACACCGGGGAGCTGTTTTTT
CASSLTRQGANTGELFF
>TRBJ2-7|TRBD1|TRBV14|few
TGTGCCAGCAGCTACGGGACAGACTCCTACGAGCAGTACTTC
CASSYGTDSYEQYF
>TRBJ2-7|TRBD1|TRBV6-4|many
TGTGCCAGCAGTGCCATGCCTCCGGGACAGGGGACCTACGAGCAGTACTTC
CASSAMPPGQGTYEQYF
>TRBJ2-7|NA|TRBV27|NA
TGTGCCGCCGCCGCAGCTCATGGCGACGAGCAGTACTTC
CAAAAAHGDEQYF
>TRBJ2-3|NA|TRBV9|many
TGTGCCAGCAGCGTAGCCGACCGCACCAGGGGTGATACGCAGTATTTT
CASSVADRTRGDTQYF
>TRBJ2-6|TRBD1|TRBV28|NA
TGTGCCAGCAGTTTAAACAGGGGTCGTGCTGGGGCCAACGTCCTGACTTTC
CASSLNRGRAGANVLTF
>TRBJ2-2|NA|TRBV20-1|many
TGCAGTGCTAGGTCGGGGGAAGCGGGGGAGCTGTTTTTT
CSARSGEAGELFF
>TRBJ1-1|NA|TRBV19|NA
TGTGCCAGTAGTGGTGAGGGGAGCACTGAAGCTTTCTTT
CASSGEGSTEAFF
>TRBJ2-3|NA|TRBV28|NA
TGTGCCAGTTGGGGACGGGGTAAAACAGATACGCAGTATTTT
CASWGRGKTDTQYF
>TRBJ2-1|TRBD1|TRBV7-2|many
TGTGCCAGCAGCTTAATGACAGGGGGCTTCAATGAGCAGTTCTTC
CASSLMTGGFNEQFF
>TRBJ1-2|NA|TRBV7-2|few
TGTGCCAGCCGACAGGTTCTCTATGGCTACACCTTC
CASRQVLYGYTF
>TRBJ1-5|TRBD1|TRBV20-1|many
TGCAGTGCTAGAGATGTTGGACAGGTGAACTATCAGCCCCAGCATTTT
CSARDVGQVNYQPQHF
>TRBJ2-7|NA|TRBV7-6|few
TGTGCCAGCAGCTTAGCTCAGGCGGGGTACGAGCAGTACTTC
CASSLAQAGYEQYF
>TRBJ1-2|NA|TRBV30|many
TGTGCCTGGAGTCGAAGGGGTGCTAACTATGGCTACACCTTC
CAWSRRGANYGYTF
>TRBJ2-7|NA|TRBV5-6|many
TGTGCCAGCAGCTTGGTAGGGCAGCCCCACGAGCAGTACTTC
CASSLVGQPHEQYF
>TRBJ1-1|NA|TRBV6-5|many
TGTGCCAGCAGTTACTCCTGGGCAGGGACCGAAGCTTTCTTT
CASSYSWAGTEAFF